The T cell receptor (beta chain) described here comes from a study of blood T cells in healthy people across ages (dated by TCRdb to the mid-2010s). Regarding the study in general: In model experiments, template switching captured about one uniquely barcoded TCR beta cDNA molecule for every two T cells. To track age-related changes in TCR beta repertoire diversity, the study relied on deep sequencing normalized with unique cDNA molecular identifiers. Donors were grouped into four age groups: young (average roughly 15 years), middle-aged (39), aged (roughly 62) and long-lived (about 82). To avoid experimental bias, donors of different ages were distributed randomly across sequencing lanes. Two additional independent replicas of 1 million unique cDNA reads from the same blood draw were analyzed for two donors (one aged 18 to 29 and one aged 80 or older).

The germline V gene encodes CDR1 SQVTM and CDR2 ANQGSEA. For this chain, trimming is 3 bases at the V end and 3 bases at the J end, and the number of junction bases without a gene match is 4. The CDR3 contains 13 residues, cysteine and phenylalanine counted. Left in the record is the CDR3 DNA by itself, 39 bases read in frame from the first base. On this clonotype: Its antigen remains unidentified. Per-base quality was not reported, and no clone a single base away is much larger than it.

The library relied on 5' RACE. For sequencing, an Illumina HiSeq 2500 was employed. A second PCR of roughly 7 to 12 cycles was run with a J-beta primer mix and a sample-barcoded 5' primer. A template-switch 5' adaptor carrying 12 random nucleotides introduced a unique molecular identifier onto each TCR beta cDNA molecule. Each sample yielded at least 2.5 million CDR3-containing paired-end reads. First-strand cDNA was synthesized from all RNA with the Mint cDNA synthesis kit, primed by a TRBC-specific oligonucleotide. All cDNA was treated with uracil-DNA glycosylase and then went through a first 18-cycle PCR with the universal primers M1SS and BC2_uni_R. The authors processed their data as follows. For normalization, 1 million high-quality reads, each with a distinct molecular identifier, were randomly selected from each sample. Reads with shared molecular identifiers were discarded instead of being binned into consensus sequences. MiTCR, with a Q25 quality threshold and the strictest error-elimination algorithm, was used for CDR3 identification, clonotype clustering and error correction. Lower-bound total TCR beta diversity was estimated with a nonparametric unseen species model using Euler transformation. TCRdb cleaned the public reads at Q25 with fastp, built clones with MiXCR and kept in-frame beta chains. Each entry is one CDR3 protein sequence, shown with its most common DNA and genes. These V and J calls are TCRdb output, not the study's own analysis. The sample includes 780,000 or so distinct CDR3 sequences, with roughly 50% observed a single time. Roughly 26% of the sample is taken by the ten largest.

Systemically healthy Caucasian individuals from Russia, approximately 39 in total and aged roughly 6 to 100 years, were included as donors. Around 9.9 milliliters of peripheral blood were collected from each donor into EDTA-treated Vacutainer tubes. Ficoll-Paque density-gradient centrifugation was used to isolate PBMCs, with at least 6.5 million obtained per sample. Total RNA was extracted from PBMCs with Trizol reagent, with at least 5 micrograms obtained per sample. Naive CD45RAhigh/CD27high T cell percentages were measured by flow cytometry on a PBMC aliquot from every donor. What the work shows at the level of the full study, not this receptor alone: The CMV infection status of donors was not known, potentially confounding age-related changes in expanded clonotypes. Total diversity estimates from one million sequenced T cells were considered lower bounds and underestimates. As age increased, observed TCR beta diversity per million T cells dropped in a roughly linear way, and a significant reduction was already evident by age 40. Conclusive comparison of naive and antigen-experienced compartments was prevented by the profiling of bulk unsorted PBMCs. The percentage of naive T cells measured by flow cytometry correlated strongly with observed TCR beta diversity. Compared with the aged group, the long-lived group had more naive CD4+ T cells, fewer expanded clones and increased TCR diversity, suggesting age selection.

This receptor was taken from a man aged 35 to 55 in good health. The V and J genes are TRBV29-1 and TRBJ1-2, with 7 bases matching TRBD1. The sample taken for sequencing was blood. The CDR3 region has the sequence CSVEEGAYYGYTF. The nucleotide sequence is TGCAGCGTTGAGGAGGGGGCCTACTATGGCTACACCTTC.